This T cell receptor (beta chain) is from a study of blood T cells in healthy people across ages. Overall study findings and caveats: Long-lived donors carried more naive CD4+ cells and greater diversity than aged donors. When one million T cells were used, diversity estimates were thought to be underestimates.

Each donor had roughly 10 milliliters of peripheral blood drawn. No fewer than 6 million PBMCs went into each sample. The ends lost 6 bases at V and 3 bases at J; junction bases unmatched: 12. Per the germline V gene, CDR1 is MNHEY and CDR2 is SVGEGT. This CDR3 region has 17 residues. Concerning this clonotype: Its antigen is not identified.

The authors ran a second PCR of roughly 6 to 11 cycles using a sample-barcoded 5' primer and a J-beta primer mix. TCRdb reanalysed the 5' RACE reads using MiXCR and keeps one entry per CDR3 protein. This sample has hundreds of thousands of distinct CDR3 sequences, with 55% to 75% found just once. Material for sequencing was blood. V gene TRBV6-2 or TRBV6-3 combines with J gene TRBJ2-7; 12 bases are shared with TRBD2. The source is a man aged 25 to 40 in good health. The CDR3, as DNA: TGTGCCAGCAGACGGAGGACTAGCGGGAAGGTTAGCTACGAGCAGTACTTC. Translated: CASRRRTSGKVSYEQYF.